The present entry profiles one T cell receptor beta chain with its context. This clone was seen a handful of times. It has no known antigen specificity. No much larger clonotype is one base removed from it; base qualities were not supplied. Read against the paper, the sample's time point label means: cycle 1 day 1 (C1D1), immediately before nivolumab initiation. Relapse after autologous stem cell transplantation had occurred in all trial patients, and cohorts A, B and C were distinguished by prior brentuximab vedotin exposure. A Miltenyi CD4+ T cell isolation kit was used for magnetic negative selection to purify CD4+ T cells from thawed PBMCs. The trial cohort included 45 to 65 patients with relapsed/refractory classical Hodgkin lymphoma, and each patient had a best overall response of complete response, partial response or progressive disease. Single-agent nivolumab was administered to trial patients in the multi-cohort phase II CheckMate 205 trial. An independent review committee assessed best overall response using the 2007 International Working Group response criteria. PBMCs from the trial were collected at three points: immediately before nivolumab initiation (C1D1), and during therapy at cycle 2 day 1 and cycle 4 day 1. Peripheral blood was collected in 8 mL Vacutainer Cell Preparation Tubes, from which PBMCs were isolated by centrifugation and then cryopreserved. Purified CD4+ and CD8+ fractions were prepared only for cases with an additional available PBMC sample. On LS columns in a quadroMACS separator, the magnetically labelled cells were depleted, and the flow-through was collected as the purified fraction.

Genomic DNA was extracted with the Qiagen DNeasy kit from unsorted PBMCs and from negatively selected CD4+ and CD8+ fractions. TCR beta CDR3 regions were amplified by immunoSEQ multiplex PCR using primers annealing to V and J segments. A synthetic immune receptor repertoire was used to minimize amplification bias, and any remaining bias was removed computationally after sequencing. On the authors' methods: Custom Python scripts were used to quantify repertoire diversity as the Shannon entropy index. The unsorted, CD4+ and CD8+ repertoires were each analyzed separately, with the exception of combined analyses, where CD4+ and CD8+ sequences were merged in silico. A clone was considered expanded if an increase in frequency of at least 2-fold after treatment relative to C1D1 was found, and a pseudocount of 0.5 was applied to clones undetected at baseline. Singleton clones were defined as clones with 0 or 1 copy at C1D1, and non-singleton clones were defined as clones with 2 or more copies. Clones expanded in unsorted samples were annotated as CD4+, CD8+ or unknown by matching protein sequences in sorted samples from the same patient. Diversity changes from C1D1 to C4D1 were tested in paired samples using Wilcoxon tests. The clones in this table, taken by TCRdb from immuneACCESS, are in-frame only. Not every clone is retained; where verified, under half of the shortfall comes from an unresolved V gene, and the cause of the rest is unknown. V and J calls and clone size are copied from that table; D and trimming were computed from the DNA. In this sample the table shows roughly 6,000 clones, around 84% of which occur a single time. The ten largest make up approximately 4% of the sample.

The V and J ends are trimmed by 1 base and 7 bases, leaving 10 bases between them. Taken from the germline V gene, the CDR1 and CDR2 loops are LGHNA and YNFKEQ. From the cysteine through the phenylalanine, the CDR3 covers 13 amino acids. Only CDR3 DNA remains: 39 bases, in frame from the first base. These data originate in a study of PD-1 blockade in classical Hodgkin lymphoma (TCRdb year 2020). At the level of the whole study: Nivolumab dosing was 3 mg/kg intravenously every 2 weeks, continuing until either disease progression or unacceptable toxicity. A peripheral blood immune signature of response to PD-1 blockade in classical Hodgkin lymphoma was defined using TCR beta sequencing and CyTOF. The paper's findings and limits, for the study overall: By C4D1, a significant rise was seen in CD4+ TCR diversity but not in CD8+ TCR diversity (p=0.0027 vs p=0.16), and the rise was most apparent among complete responders (p=0.02). Diversity was lower in patients who began nivolumab less than 1 year after ASCT, so these patients were left out of later analyses to avoid confounding by immune reconstitution. Baseline diversity similar to that of newly diagnosed patients was observed in trial patients achieving complete response, whereas significantly lower diversity was observed in partial responders and progressors. The study was restricted to a single clinical trial cohort, and the causes of repertoire differences, possibly disease activity or prior therapy, were left undefined. Newly diagnosed patients were reported to have lower baseline TCR diversity than healthy donors, and relapsed/refractory patients were reported to have lower baseline TCR diversity still.

The chain employs TRBV4-2 and TRBJ1-1; no D gene call is confident. The sequencing used CD4+ T cells from blood, collected at baseline. This clonotype originated in a human donor with classical Hodgkin lymphoma. The CDR3 sequence is CASSQGGNNEAFF. The DNA is as follows: TGTGCCAGCAGCCAAGGAGGGAATAATGAAGCTTTCTTT.